The 32 T cell receptor beta chains listed next were all sequenced from one sample in a study of T cell repertoires in cytomegalovirus infection. Each CDR3 protein is one row after TCRdb ran MiXCR on the reads. The sample yields approximately 500,000 distinct CDR3 sequences, 16% seen once. The sequencing input was CD8+ T cells from PBMCs. Receptors were obtained from a human donor in good health (CMV status not recorded). Some clones in this sample may be carry-over from other donors' samples.

Of note for this clonotype: The junction and the germline gene differ at one end; a read error may be behind it. This chain uses TRBV7-2 with TRBJ2-5; D possibly corresponds to TRBD1 (6 bases). CDR1 is SGHTA and CDR2 is FQGNSA in the germline V gene. The CDR3 is 15 amino acids. The CDR3 loop is CARSLEGVEEETQYF. In DNA form, the CDR3 reads TGTGCCAGAAGCTTAGAGGGGGTAGAAGAGGAGACCCAGTACTTC. Full variable domain (remainder filled in from reference TRBV7-2 and TRBJ2-5): GAGVSQSPSNKVTEKGKDVELRCDPISGHTALYWYRQSLGQGLEFLIYFQGNSAPDKSGLPSDRFSAERTGGSVSTLTIQRTQQEDSAVYLCARSLEGVEEETQYFGPGTRLLVL.

A few counts support this clonotype. The chain uses TRBV6-5 and TRBJ2-3; no reliable D call. CDR1 and CDR2 (germline): MNHEY, SVGAGI. This CDR3 has 17 amino acids. V gave up 0 bases and J gave up 3 bases, with 16 bases separating them. CDR3 amino acids: CASSYSPTAGLTDTQYF. The CDR3 region has the DNA TGTGCCAGCAGTTACTCCCCAACGGCAGGTCTAACAGATACGCAGTATTTT.

In its sample, this clonotype was seen many times. The rearrangement links TRBV19 to TRBJ2-1; unclear D gene. CDR1 is LNHDA and CDR2 is SQIVND in the germline V gene (reference sequence). Trimming shortened V by 7 bases and J by 0 bases, and 16 bases separated the two germline ends. The CDR3 extends over 16 amino acids. CDR3 amino acids: CASTPRWGNSYNEQFF. The CDR3 nucleotides are TGTGCCAGTACTCCCAGATGGGGAAACTCCTACAATGAGCAGTTCTTC.

On this clonotype: The conserved closing phenylalanine or tryptophan is absent in this CDR3, likely reflecting a read error. This chain joins TRBV6-2 or TRBV6-3 and TRBJ2-2, with TRBD2 identical over 9 bases. The germline V gene encodes CDR1 MNHEY and CDR2 SVGEGT. The CDR3 extends over 18 amino acids. CDR3 region: CASSYDLIAGEDTGELFL. DNA of the CDR3: TGTGCAAGCAGTTACGATTTGATAGCGGGAGAGGACACCGGGGAGCTGTTTTTA.

CDR3 in amino acids: CSVHPRGAPYNEQFF. The CDR3, as DNA: TGCAGTGTCCACCCCAGGGGGGCGCCGTACAATGAGCAGTTCTTC. The chain carries TRBV20-1 and TRBJ2-1; TRBD1 might be the D (7 bases). Germline V gene data show CDR1 as DFQATT and CDR2 as SNEGSKA (reference sequence). Trimming removed 7 bases from V and 4 bases from J, with 20 bases in between. CDR3 length: 15 residues.

Turning to this clonotype: Possible read error: a much larger clone is one base away. This chain uses TRBV12-3 or TRBV12-4 with TRBJ2-1, with D possibly called TRBD1 or TRBD2 (5 bases each). Trimming pared 5 bases from V and 4 bases from J, leaving 21 bases between. This CDR3 has 17 residues. In DNA form, the CDR3 reads TGTGCCAGCAGTCACCGGGGCCTCAAGGGAGCATACAATGAGCAGTTCTTC. Encoded protein: CASSHRGLKGAYNEQFF.

The chain combines TRBV9 with TRBJ1-5; perhaps TRBD1 as D (6 bases). V lost 2 bases and J lost 7, with 16 bases in between. CDR1 and CDR2 (germline): SGDLS, YYNGEE. CDR3 length: 15 amino acids. CDR3 residues: CASSVGNSQGQPQHF. DNA for the CDR3: TGTGCCAGCAGCGTTGGGAACAGCCAGGGGCAGCCCCAGCATTTT.

This clonotype has a count of ten or more. The gene calls are TRBV20-1 and TRBJ2-7; tentative D call: TRBD2 (5 bases). There are 13 residues in the CDR3. Germline V gene lookup returns CDR1 DFQATT and CDR2 SNEGSKA (reference sequence). V lost 3 bases and J lost 4, with 13 bases in between. In nucleotides, the CDR3 is TGCAGTGCTAGGCTGGCGAGGGCTTACGAGCAGTACTTC. It is translated as CSARLARAYEQYF.

In its sample, this clonotype was seen many times. This chain joins TRBV7-8 and TRBJ1-1, with D possibly matching TRBD1 (5 bases). This CDR3 has 15 residues. Germline CDR1 is SGHVS and CDR2 is FQNEAQ. V was clipped by 3 bases and J by 8 bases, with 19 bases between them. DNA of the CDR3: TGTGCCAGCAGCTTTAGAACAGGTATATTGCTCGAAGCTTTCTTT. This translates into CASSFRTGILLEAFF.

Many counts were recorded for this clonotype. The chain is built from TRBV7-6 and TRBJ1-4; unclear D gene. Germline values: CDR1 SGHVS, CDR2 FNYEAQ. Trimming took 1 base from V and 3 from J, leaving 12 bases between them. The CDR3 contains 16 residues. The CDR3 here is CASSLVDQEANEKLFF. DNA for the CDR3: TGTGCCAGCAGCTTAGTGGACCAGGAAGCTAATGAAAAACTGTTTTTT.

This clonotype was picked up a small number of times. V and J are TRBV5-5 and TRBJ1-1; TRBD1 agrees at 11 bases. The CDR3 covers 13 residues. Germline V gene data show CDR1 as SGHKS and CDR2 as YYEKEE (reference sequence). After removal of 4 bases from V and 11 bases from J, the junction contained 7 bases not matched to a gene. CDR3 protein: CASSLGTGGRAFF. As DNA, the CDR3 is TGTGCCAGCAGCCTCGGGACAGGGGGAAGGGCTTTCTTT.

The V call is TRBV24-1, the J call TRBJ2-5; D call uncertain. In germline, CDR1 is KGHDR, CDR2 SFDVKD. There are 14 residues in the CDR3. The V end was cut by 4 bases, the J end by 5 bases, with 13 bases between. The CDR3 loop is CATSDPRSRETQYF. CDR3 bases: TGTGCCACCAGTGACCCCCGGAGTCGCGAGACCCAGTACTTC.

The table lists this clonotype with a few counts. The chain recombines TRBV20-1 with TRBJ1-2, with a weak D call TRBD1 (6 bases). Trimming removed 5 bases from V and 3 bases from J, with 13 bases in between. Germline loops: CDR1 DFQATT, CDR2 SNEGSKA (reference sequence). CDR3 length equals 13 residues. The CDR3 loop is CSALNRVDYGYTF. The CDR3 DNA follows: TGCAGTGCTCTTAACAGGGTTGACTATGGCTACACCTTC.

J is TRBJ2-7 and V is TRBV5-6, with D unclear. Germline V gene data show CDR1 as SGHDT and CDR2 as YYEEEE. Between the trimmed V and J ends, which lost 6 bases and 5 bases, there was a span of 12 bases. The CDR3 consists of 12 residues. Written as DNA, the CDR3 is TGTGCCAGCATCGGAACCTATGACGAGCAGTACTTC. This translates into CASIGTYDEQYF.

With regard to this clonotype: A much larger clonotype is one base distant, so this may be a read error. The rearrangement joins TRBV7-3 to TRBJ2-5; either TRBD1 or TRBD2 may supply D (5 bases each). The CDR3 is 13 residues long. CDR1 and CDR2 (germline): SGHTA, FQGTGA. This CDR3 reads CASRSSGQETQHF. CDR3 bases: TGTGCCAGCAGGTCGTCGGGGCAAGAGACCCAGCACTTC.

The sample holds many counts of this clonotype. The chain is built from TRBV7-2 and TRBJ2-7, with no clear D. Germline V lookup: CDR1 SGHTA, CDR2 FQGNSA. The CDR3 is 16 amino acids. V dropped 3 bases and J dropped 1 base, with 16 bases sitting between them. CDR3 region: CASSLGPRLPSYEQYF. CDR3 nucleotides: TGTGCCAGCAGCTTGGGTCCGCGTCTCCCTTCCTACGAGCAGTACTTC.

The chain is built from TRBV9 and TRBJ2-3; TRBD1 might be the D (7 bases). V lost 2 bases and J lost 0, with 16 bases in between. Germline-derived CDR1 and CDR2 are SGDLS and YYNGEE. This CDR3 has 17 residues. The CDR3 is CASSVNRGGRSTDTQYF. The CDR3 DNA is TGTGCCAGCAGCGTTAACAGGGGAGGAAGAAGCACAGATACGCAGTATTTT. Variable domain in full (rest from reference TRBV9 and TRBJ2-3): DSGVTQTPKHLITATGQRVTLRCSPRSGDLSVYWYQQSLDQGLQFLIQYYNGEERAKGNILERFSAQQFPDLHSELNLSSLELGDSALYFCASSVNRGGRSTDTQYFGPGTRLTVL.

This clonotype occurred many times. This rearrangement joins TRBV7-2 to TRBJ2-3; 9 nucleotides match TRBD2. The ends lost 1 base at V and 1 base at J; junction bases unmatched: 0. CDR3 size: 15 residues. Germline V gene sequence: CDR1 SGHTA, CDR2 FQGNSA. CDR3 protein: CASSLGTSGTDTQYF. In nucleotides, the CDR3 is TGTGCCAGCAGCTTAGGGACTAGCGGCACAGATACGCAGTATTTT. Drawing the rest from reference TRBV7-2 and TRBJ2-3, the complete variable domain is GAGVSQSPSNKVTEKGKDVELRCDPISGHTALYWYRQSLGQGLEFLIYFQGNSAPDKSGLPSDRFSAERTGGSVSTLTIQRTQQEDSAVYLCASSLGTSGTDTQYFGPGTRLTVL.

This clonotype has only a few counts. The V call is TRBV7-4, the J call TRBJ1-2; D gene ambiguous. Trimming stripped 6 bases from V and 4 bases from J, with 12 bases between. There are 13 residues in the CDR3. Germline values: CDR1 SGHVT, CDR2 SQSDAQ. CDR3 in amino acids: CASSPFVSYGYTF. The CDR3 region has the DNA TGTGCCAGCAGTCCCTTTGTCTCCTATGGCTACACCTTC.

The chain combines TRBV12-3 or TRBV12-4 with TRBJ1-1; 7 bases line up with TRBD1. J gave up 5 bases and V 7 bases, and 7 bases lay outside the gene matches. The CDR3 loop spans 13 amino acids. CDR3 residues: CASTPQGRTEAFF. CDR3 bases: TGTGCCAGCACCCCACAGGGGAGGACTGAAGCTTTCTTT.

In DNA, the CDR3 is TGTGCCAGTAGTATCTCCCCAGGGTATCAAGAGACCCAGTACTTC. It specifies CASSISPGYQETQYF. J is TRBJ2-5 and V is TRBV19, with D possibly being TRBD1 (5 bases). This CDR3 spans 15 amino acids. The V gene's germline CDR1 is LNHDA and CDR2 SQIVND (reference sequence). The V end lost 3 bases, the J end lost 2 bases, and 13 bases lay between the germline ends. Combining the CDR3 with reference TRBV19 and TRBJ2-5 gives the whole variable domain DGGITQSPKYLFRKEGQNVTLSCEQNLNHDAMYWYRQDPGQGLRLIYYSQIVNDFQKGDIAEGYSVSREKKESFPLTVTSAQKNPTAFYLCASSISPGYQETQYFGPGTRLLVL.

This clonotype has ten or more counts. The chain uses TRBV7-3 and TRBJ1-1; D possibly corresponds to TRBD1 (5 bases). V dropped 2 bases and J dropped 0 bases, with 10 bases sitting between them. There are 15 residues in the CDR3. Germline V lookup: CDR1 SGHTA, CDR2 FQGTGA. DNA of the CDR3: TGTGCCAGCAGCTTATTGCAGGGAATGAACACTGAAGCTTTCTTT. As protein: CASSLLQGMNTEAFF.

There are many counts of this clonotype. The V and J genes are TRBV7-3 and TRBJ1-2; D is unresolved. CDR1 and CDR2 from the germline V gene are SGHTA and FQGTGA. The CDR3 has 14 residues. The V end was cut by 1 base, the J end by 4 bases, with 10 bases between. The CDR3: CASSLSPGSYGYTF. The CDR3, as DNA: TGTGCCAGCAGCTTAAGTCCGGGAAGCTATGGCTACACCTTC.

This clonotype has just a few counts. The chain's CDR3 is CAISARQGEDNEQFF. In DNA, the CDR3 is TGTGCCATCAGTGCCCGACAGGGGGAGGACAATGAGCAGTTCTTC. The rearrangement joins TRBV10-3 to TRBJ2-1; 9 bases match TRBD1. The CDR3 covers 15 residues. V dropped 4 bases and J dropped 5; count of bases not matched to a gene: 6. Germline V CDR1 and CDR2: ENHRY, SYGVKD.

This clonotype has more than one count but fewer than ten. The chain combines TRBV2 with TRBJ2-7, with D perhaps matching TRBD1 or TRBD2 (5 bases each). The CDR3 consists of 15 residues. Trimming left V 1 base short and J 3 bases short, with 13 bases between. Germline V gene data show CDR1 as SNHLY and CDR2 as FYNNEI. In nucleotides, the CDR3 is TGTGCCAGCAGTGAAGGGGCCAGGGAGATCTACGAGCAGTACTTC. Its protein product is CASSEGAREIYEQYF.

Many counts were recorded for this clonotype. V and J are TRBV6-1 and TRBJ1-5; D is ambiguous. The CDR3 extends over 12 amino acids. V was trimmed by 3 bases and J by 10 bases, leaving 10 bases between them. Germline V gene lookup returns CDR1 MNHNS and CDR2 SASEGT. The CDR3 coding sequence is TGTGCCAGCAGTGAGGCCTCCATACCCCAGCATTTT. Translation gives CASSEASIPQHF.

This chain joins TRBV2 and TRBJ2-5; D is uncertain. Germline loops: CDR1 SNHLY, CDR2 FYNNEI. The CDR3 is made up of 15 amino acids. V was trimmed by 0 bases and J by 3 bases, leaving 11 bases between them. The CDR3 nucleotides are TGTGCCAGCAGTGAAGCTCCGGACGCCAAAGAGACCCAGTACTTC. Residues: CASSEAPDAKETQYF.

This clonotype showed up just a few times. The CDR3 loop is CASSILGPPNEQYF. In nucleotides, the CDR3 is TGTGCCAGTAGTATCTTAGGCCCCCCGAACGAGCAGTACTTC. The chain uses TRBV19 and TRBJ2-7, with D uncertain. Trimming removed 3 bases from V and 5 bases from J, with 14 bases in between. CDR3 length: 14 amino acids. The germline gives CDR1 LNHDA, CDR2 SQIVND (reference sequence). The full variable domain, its missing parts supplied by reference TRBV19 and TRBJ2-7, is DGGITQSPKYLFRKEGQNVTLSCEQNLNHDAMYWYRQDPGQGLRLIYYSQIVNDFQKGDIAEGYSVSREKKESFPLTVTSAQKNPTAFYLCASSILGPPNEQYFGPGTRLTVT.

This clonotype has only a few counts. This sequence joins TRBV3-1 and TRBJ2-1, with 11 bases lining up with TRBD2. Trimming took 9 bases from V and 9 from J; bases not matched to a gene: 7. Germline CDR1 is LGHDT and CDR2 is YNNKEL (reference sequence). The CDR3 is 13 amino acids. The CDR3 sequence is CASSSGGLSEQFF. The CDR3 coding sequence is TGTGCCAGTTCTAGCGGGGGGTTGAGTGAGCAGTTCTTC.

The chain combines TRBV6-6 with TRBJ2-5; TRBD2 matches 10 bases. After removal of 6 bases from V and 0 bases from J, the junction contained 10 bases not matched to a gene. Germline assignment: CDR1 MNHNY and CDR2 SVGAGI (reference sequence). The CDR3 has 17 residues. CDR3 nucleotide sequence: TGTGCCAGCAGCCCCGTAGCGGGGGGTCTCCACCAAGAGACCCAGTACTTC. Encoded protein: CASSPVAGGLHQETQYF.

This clonotype has more than one count but fewer than ten. For the CDR3, the DNA is TGTGCCAGCAGCCAGGGTAGGGCGGGGGGGCAGGGGAACACCGGGGAGCTGTTTTTT. Encoded protein: CASSQGRAGGQGNTGELFF. The chain has TRBV7-3 and TRBJ2-2, with 9 bases lining up with TRBD2. The CDR3 sequence is 19 residues long. CDR1 and CDR2 from the germline V gene are SGHTA and FQGTGA. Unmatched junction bases numbered 14, after V lost 5 bases and J lost 1 base.

This clonotype was counted many times. This sequence joins TRBV7-9 and TRBJ2-6; D unresolved. The CDR3 runs to 14 residues. The germline V gene encodes CDR1 SEHNR and CDR2 FQNEAQ (reference sequence). Trimming took 5 bases from V and 2 from J, leaving 7 bases between them. CDR3 sequence: CASSRRTGANVLTF. Written as DNA, the CDR3 is TGTGCCAGCAGCCGAAGAACTGGGGCCAACGTCCTGACTTTC. Complete variable domain (other parts from reference TRBV7-9 and TRBJ2-6): DTGVSQNPRHKITKRGQNVTFRCDPISEHNRLYWYRQTLGQGPEFLTYFQNEAQLEKSRLLSDRFSAERPKGSFSTLEIQRTEQGDSAMYLCASSRRTGANVLTFGAGSRLTVL.